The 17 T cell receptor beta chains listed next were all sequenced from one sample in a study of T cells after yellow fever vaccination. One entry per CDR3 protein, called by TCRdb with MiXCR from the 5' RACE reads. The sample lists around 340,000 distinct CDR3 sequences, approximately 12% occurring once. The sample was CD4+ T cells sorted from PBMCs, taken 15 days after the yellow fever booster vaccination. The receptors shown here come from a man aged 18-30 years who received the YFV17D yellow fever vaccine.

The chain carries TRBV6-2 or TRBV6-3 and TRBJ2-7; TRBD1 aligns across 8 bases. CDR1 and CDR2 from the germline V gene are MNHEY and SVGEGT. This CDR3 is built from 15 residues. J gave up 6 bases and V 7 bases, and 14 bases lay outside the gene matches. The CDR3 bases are TGTGCCAGCACGCAAACAGCCGGGACAGGTGGCGAGCAGTACTTC. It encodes CASTQTAGTGGEQYF.

In DNA form, the CDR3 reads TGCAGTGCTAGAGTTTCAGGACATCAGTATGGCTACACCTTC. This codes for CSARVSGHQYGYTF. This sequence joins TRBV20-1 and TRBJ1-2, with D maybe TRBD1 (5 bases). Per the germline V gene, CDR1 is DFQATT and CDR2 is SNEGSKA (reference sequence). The V and J ends lost 1 base and 5 bases respectively, with 14 bases between them. This CDR3 has 14 residues.

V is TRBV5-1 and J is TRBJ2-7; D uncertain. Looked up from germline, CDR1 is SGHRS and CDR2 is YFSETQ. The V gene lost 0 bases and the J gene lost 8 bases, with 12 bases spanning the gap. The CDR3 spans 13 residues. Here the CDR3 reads CASSLVAASQQYF. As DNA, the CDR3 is TGCGCCAGCAGCTTGGTCGCCGCAAGCCAGCAGTACTTC. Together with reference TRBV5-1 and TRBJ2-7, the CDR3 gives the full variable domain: KAGVTQTPRYLIKTRGQQVTLSCSPISGHRSVSWYQQTPGQGLQFLFEYFSETQRNKGNFPGRFSGRQFSNSRSEMNVSTLELGDSALYLCASSLVAASQQYFGPGTRLTVT.

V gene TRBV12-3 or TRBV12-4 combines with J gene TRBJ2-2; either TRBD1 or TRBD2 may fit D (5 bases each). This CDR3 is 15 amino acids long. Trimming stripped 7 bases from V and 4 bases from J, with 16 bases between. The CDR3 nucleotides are TGTGCCAGCACCTTGGGTGGGGGACCCACCGGGGAGCTGTTTTTT. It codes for CASTLGGGPTGELFF.

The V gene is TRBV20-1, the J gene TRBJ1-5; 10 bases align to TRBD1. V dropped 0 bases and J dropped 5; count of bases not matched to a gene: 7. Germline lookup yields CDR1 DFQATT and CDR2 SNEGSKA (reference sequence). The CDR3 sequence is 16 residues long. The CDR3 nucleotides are TGCAGTGCTAGAGATCCGCGACAGGGGGCTTATCAGCCCCAGCATTTT. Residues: CSARDPRQGAYQPQHF.

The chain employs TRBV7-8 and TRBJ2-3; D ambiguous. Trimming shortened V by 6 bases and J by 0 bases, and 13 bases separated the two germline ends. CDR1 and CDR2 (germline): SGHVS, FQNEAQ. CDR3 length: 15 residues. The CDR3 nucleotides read TGTGCCAGCAGACGAACGTACTCTAGCACAGATACGCAGTATTTT. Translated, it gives CASRRTYSSTDTQYF.

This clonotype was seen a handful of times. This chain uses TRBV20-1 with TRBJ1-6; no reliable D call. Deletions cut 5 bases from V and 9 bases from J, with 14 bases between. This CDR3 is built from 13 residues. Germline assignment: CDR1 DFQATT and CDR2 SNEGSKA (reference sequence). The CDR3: CSAAPTTSSPLHF. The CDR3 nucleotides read TGCAGTGCTGCGCCTACCACGAGTTCACCCCTCCACTTT.

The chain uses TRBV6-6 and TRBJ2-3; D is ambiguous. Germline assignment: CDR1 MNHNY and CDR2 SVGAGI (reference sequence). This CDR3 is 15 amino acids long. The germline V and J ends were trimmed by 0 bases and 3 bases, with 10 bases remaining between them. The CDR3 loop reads CASSYSYRKTDTQYF. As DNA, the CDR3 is TGTGCCAGCAGTTACTCTTACAGAAAGACAGATACGCAGTATTTT.

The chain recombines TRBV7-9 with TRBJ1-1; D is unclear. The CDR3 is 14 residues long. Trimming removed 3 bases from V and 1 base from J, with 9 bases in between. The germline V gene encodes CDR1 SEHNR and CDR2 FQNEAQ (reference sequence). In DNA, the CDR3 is TGTGCCAGCAGCTTTGGTGGGAAGAACACTGAAGCTTTCTTT. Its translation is CASSFGGKNTEAFF.

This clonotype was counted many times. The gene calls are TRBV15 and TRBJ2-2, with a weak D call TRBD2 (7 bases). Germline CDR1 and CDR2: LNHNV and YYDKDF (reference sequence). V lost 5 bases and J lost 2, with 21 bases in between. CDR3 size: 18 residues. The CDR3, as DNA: TGTGCCACCAGCTCGAATTTGGGGGGGCGACTTAACACCGGGGAGCTGTTTTTT. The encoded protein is CATSSNLGGRLNTGELFF.

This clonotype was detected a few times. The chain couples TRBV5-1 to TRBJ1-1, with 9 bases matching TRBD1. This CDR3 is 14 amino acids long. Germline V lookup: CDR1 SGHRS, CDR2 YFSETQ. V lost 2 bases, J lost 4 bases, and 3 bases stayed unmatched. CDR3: CASSFQTGGTEAFF. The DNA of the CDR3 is TGCGCCAGCAGCTTCCAGACAGGGGGCACTGAAGCTTTCTTT.

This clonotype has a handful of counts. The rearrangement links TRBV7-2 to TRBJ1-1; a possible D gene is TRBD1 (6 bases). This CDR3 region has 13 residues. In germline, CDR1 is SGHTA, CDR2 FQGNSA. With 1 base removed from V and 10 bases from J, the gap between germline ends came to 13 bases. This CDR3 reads CASSLGWGRAAFF. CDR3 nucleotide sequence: TGTGCCAGCAGCTTAGGTTGGGGGCGCGCAGCTTTCTTT.

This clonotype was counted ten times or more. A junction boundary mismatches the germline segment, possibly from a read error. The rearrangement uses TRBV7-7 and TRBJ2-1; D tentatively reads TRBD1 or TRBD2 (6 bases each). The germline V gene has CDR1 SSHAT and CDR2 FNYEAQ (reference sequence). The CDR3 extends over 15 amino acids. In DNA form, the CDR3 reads TGTGCTAGCAGCACCGGGGGCTCACCCTACAATGAGCAGTTCTTC. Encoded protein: CASSTGGSPYNEQFF.

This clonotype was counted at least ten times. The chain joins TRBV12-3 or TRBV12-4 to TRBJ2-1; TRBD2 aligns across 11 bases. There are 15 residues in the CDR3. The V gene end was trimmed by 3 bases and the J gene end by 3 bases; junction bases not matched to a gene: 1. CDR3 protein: CASSFSGGGYNEQFF. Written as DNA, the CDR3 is TGTGCCAGCAGTTTTAGCGGGGGGGGCTACAATGAGCAGTTCTTC.

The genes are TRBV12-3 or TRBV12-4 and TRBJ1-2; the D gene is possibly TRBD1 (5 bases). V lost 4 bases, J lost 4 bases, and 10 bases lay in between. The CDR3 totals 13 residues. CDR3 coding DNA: TGTGCCAGCAGTTCTGACAGCTTCTATGGCTACACCTTC. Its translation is CASSSDSFYGYTF.

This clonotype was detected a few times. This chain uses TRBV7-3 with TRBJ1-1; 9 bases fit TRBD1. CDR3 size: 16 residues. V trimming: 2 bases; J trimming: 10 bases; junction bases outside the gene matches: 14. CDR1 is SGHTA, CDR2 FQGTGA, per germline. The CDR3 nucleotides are TGTGCCAGCAGCTTATACCCCGCCGGGACAGGGACCGGAGCTTTCTTT. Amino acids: CASSLYPAGTGTGAFF.

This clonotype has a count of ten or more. The CDR3 here is CASSTANTEAFF. DNA of the CDR3: TGTGCCAGCAGCACAGCGAACACTGAAGCTTTCTTT. This sequence joins TRBV12-3 or TRBV12-4 and TRBJ1-1; the D is unclear. The CDR3 covers 12 residues. V lost 6 bases and J lost 1, with 6 bases in between.